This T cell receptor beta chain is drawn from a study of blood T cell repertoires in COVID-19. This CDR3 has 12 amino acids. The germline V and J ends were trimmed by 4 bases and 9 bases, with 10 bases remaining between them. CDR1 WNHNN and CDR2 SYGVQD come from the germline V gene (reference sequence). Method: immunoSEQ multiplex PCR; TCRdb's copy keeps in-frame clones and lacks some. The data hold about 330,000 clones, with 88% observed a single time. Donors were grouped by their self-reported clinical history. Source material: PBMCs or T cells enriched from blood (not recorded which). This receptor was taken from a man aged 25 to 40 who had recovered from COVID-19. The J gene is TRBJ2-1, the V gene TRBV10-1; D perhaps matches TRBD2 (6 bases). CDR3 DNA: TGCGCCAGCAGTGTTTTGGGGGGTGAGCAGTTCTTC. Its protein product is CASSVLGGEQFF.